The present TCR beta chain was sequenced within a study of T-cell memory formation after mild COVID-19. CDR3 size: 13 residues. Trimming removed 2 bases at V and 0 bases at J, with 3 bases between. Germline V gene data show CDR1 as MNHEY and CDR2 as SVGAGI. From the 5' RACE reads, TCRdb called clonotypes with MiXCR, one entry per CDR3 protein. Among approximately 350,000 distinct CDR3 sequences listed, around 14% were seen once. In this sample, this clonotype turned up many times. This receptor was obtained from a man aged 18-30 years who had mild COVID-19 (a few samples of this study predate the infection). Cell type and time point are not known. The specimen sequenced was PBMCs or a T cell subset sorted from them (not recorded which). V and J are TRBV6-5 and TRBJ2-3; the D is unclear. This chain's CDR3 is CASSYPSTDTQYF. The CDR3 DNA reads TGTGCCAGCAGTTACCCCAGCACAGATACGCAGTATTTT.